This TCR beta chain was sequenced for a study of cytomegalovirus exposure and HLA in healthy donors (dated by TCRdb to about 2017). Regarding the complete study: An earlier analysis of several hundred of the donors reported more than 250 Gb of sequence data and approximately 110 million unique TCR beta sequences from roughly 200 million T cells. Rather than drawing on any new phenotypic data, the later analysis identified candidate immune exposures from TCR beta sequences and the way those sequences occurred across donors. Among about 390 genotyped donors of the cohort, an average of around 240,000 unique TCR beta nucleotide sequences were sequenced per donor, around 18% of them non-productive. In a later genetic analysis, genome-wide SNP genotypes for about three fifths of the 666 donors were used, and that subset was treated as a discovery cohort. The number of donors typed differed by locus, with about 620-630 for A, B, C, DRB1 and DQB1, roughly 520 for DQA1, over 600 for DPA1, and some 440 for DPB1. Approximately 300 gigabases of sequencing data and around 85 million unique TCR sequences made up an early release that covered under 750 HLA-typed donors. A separate validation cohort of roughly 130 different subjects was used in addition to the roughly 620-subject first cohort. A later analysis re-examined previously published TCR beta repertoires from roughly 720 donors and added high-resolution HLA genotyping to investigate patterns of TCR occurrence. HLA typing covered class I and class II loci at four-digit resolution. The study profiled the T cell repertoires of about 640 subjects by immunosequencing and related them to cytomegalovirus serostatus. Alongside the repertoire data, information on donor age, sex, ethnicity and CMV serostatus was compiled. High-throughput TCR immunosequencing, statistical association of individual TCRs with disease status, and machine learning were combined to predict cytomegalovirus infection status. An earlier analysis of several hundred of the donors used high-throughput TCR beta sequencing to judge whether each TCR beta V gene segment behaved as functional or pseudogenic. The study aimed to test whether signatures of past pathogen exposure could be identified by cataloging public T cell receptors. Every repertoire in the discovery cohort had been generated on one and the same sequencing platform. Of the approximately 400 genotyped donors, 65% to 90% were placed in the genetic ancestry cluster associated with self-reported Caucasian donors. A handful of DR-DQ haplotypes were treated as single units for association and clustering because of strong linkage in the cohort. Points the paper makes about the study in general: Some IMGT-functional V segments, including TRBV6-2 and TRBV6-3, could not be distinguished by the 87-base-pair reads and were therefore excluded. According to a later analysis, TCR association rates differed among HLA loci, with DRB1 alleles showing the most associated TCRs and HLA-C alleles showing the fewest. Compared with the roughly 700-donor mean, donors in an Asian-associated ancestry cluster had fewer N-insertions in productive TCRs, according to a later genetic analysis. A later analysis found that HLA-associated TCR beta chains were more clonally expanded and had lower generation probabilities than equally common non-associated chains. A group of highly shared sequence variants was considered likely to be a technical artifact of the sequencing pipeline. According to a later analysis, parvovirus B19, influenza, CMV and Epstein-Barr virus appeared linked to several top co-occurrence clusters. An association between a missense DCLRE1C variant and V-gene and J-gene trimming of TCR beta chains was found in a later genetic analysis and replicated in an independent cohort. Sequencing depth was assumed to be roughly uniform across donors in the presence/absence analyses, though that assumption may not hold. In vitro tests confirmed that a few of the cytomegalovirus-associated TCR beta chains recognize cytomegalovirus antigens. The classifier was reported to diagnose cytomegalovirus status with high specificity and sensitivity in both the original cohort and the validation cohort. Only TCR beta chains were sequenced in this cohort, and the absence of alpha or paired-chain data limited detectable features. A further reported finding was that TCR beta sequences accurately predicted the HLA-A and HLA-B alleles for most subjects in the first cohort. Correlated functional status among segregating V segments might reflect linkage disequilibrium, but an unknown experimental factor could not be ruled out. Specific HLA alleles were associated with around 18,000 TCR beta sequences at a false discovery rate of 0.05 in a later analysis. In a later analysis, most CMV-associated TCR beta chains were found to appear HLA-restricted, with HLA associations seemingly driven largely by CMV exposure. Broadly in line with IMGT annotations, most TCR beta V segments showed up in productive rearrangements about 87% or about 30% of the time in an earlier analysis of around 600 of the donors. Because counts were too low, about 18 rarely observed V segments, including chromosome 9 orphons, were excluded from the earlier analysis of about 500 of the donors. Most TCR sequences were seen in very few donors, while some public TCRs were found in many individuals. Immune exposure information for the cohort was limited to CMV serostatus. The authors suggested that the approach could potentially be generalized to other disease states and immunological phenotypes. Because HLA typing was missing for some donors at each locus, association tests included only the typed subset. When HLA alleles, especially DR and DQ, strongly co-occurred, attributing TCR associations to individual alleles was difficult. The study listed around 160 TCR beta chains as associated with cytomegalovirus.

With respect to this clone: Its binding antigen is unknown. No base quality information exists; no much larger clone differs at one position.

Counted from cysteine to phenylalanine, this CDR3 has 16 amino acids. Only CDR3 DNA remains: 48 bases, in frame from the first base. CDR1 and CDR2, per the germline V gene, are SGHRS and YFSETQ. After removal of 1 base from V and 1 base from J, the junction retains 4 bases not matched to a gene. The cohort comprised more than 550 healthy bone marrow donors. All cohort members were sampled while nominally healthy, although unrecorded immune exposures were likely present. The donor tested CMV seronegative, placing the donor among the 350 to 400 seronegative members of the cohort. Every donor gave a peripheral blood sample, and the peripheral blood mononuclear cells from that sample were used for TCR beta sequencing. The Qiagen DNeasy Blood Extraction Kit was used to extract genomic DNA from the blood cell samples. Libraries came from the immunoSEQ multiplex PCR assay. The multiplex PCR relied on a mix of 60 forward primers for TCR Vbeta segments and 13 reverse primers for TCR Jbeta segments. The CDR3 region of rearranged TCR beta genes was amplified from genomic DNA by a multiplex PCR assay. On the Illumina HiSeq System, the amplified TCR beta libraries were sequenced as 87-base-pair reads. Per the source publication's procedure: A later analysis tallied 70 million to 100 million unique TCR beta chains across the 666 repertoires, and around 12 million of those chains were shared by two or more donors. A nearest-neighbor algorithm error-corrected the raw reads and collapsed the reads into unique sequences, merging closely related sequences to remove PCR and sequencing errors. To assign V, D and J gene segments, CDR3 sequences were aligned to IMGT reference sequences. For a sequence to be retained, at least a six-nucleotide match to both a V gene segment and a J gene segment was required. A rearrangement was called productive if the CDR3 had no stop codons and remained in frame with V and J, and every other rearrangement was called non-productive. CDR3 was defined according to IMGT convention as the region running from the second conserved V-encoded cysteine to the conserved J-encoded phenylalanine. The earlier analysis of a few hundred of the donors excluded any sequence lacking an unambiguous match to a single V gene segment. An earlier analysis of 587 of the donors called V segments functional above 56.7% productive rearrangements and segregating when the between-donor standard deviation exceeded 5%. A statistical classification framework was built to diagnose cytomegalovirus status from the catalog of TCR beta chain sequences. V and J gene assignment, in a later analysis, came from comparing TCR nucleotide sequences with IMGT/GENE-DB human TR gene sequences. A later analysis assigned CDR3 sequences and most-parsimonious VDJ recombination scenarios with the TCRdist pipeline. In a later analysis, each TCR beta chain was defined by its CDR3 amino acid sequence together with its V-gene family, and reads without a unique V-gene family were excluded. As a way to deal with suspected cross-contamination and a sequencing artifact, a later analysis dropped nearly 600 nucleotide sequences that were highly shared and had low generation probability. In a later analysis, a clonal expansion index was calculated for each public chain from normalized within-repertoire ranks of inferred template counts. In a later analysis, generation probabilities were computed using a VDJ recombination model fitted to out-of-frame rearrangements, and the results were checked against IGoR. In a later analysis, TCR-TCR, TCR-HLA and TCR-CMV co-occurrence was scored with hypergeometric tests, and a repertoire-size bias correction was applied to TCR pairs. In a later analysis, false discovery rates were estimated by permuting HLA or CMV assignments 20 times. In a later analysis, co-occurring TCRs were grouped using DBSCAN, with TCRdist sequence similarity added in when clustering inside HLA-allele-positive subsets. Repertoires with fewer than 30,000 or more than 120,000 public chains were left out of co-occurrence clustering, as were five repertoires with anomalous nucleotide sharing. TCRdb's version of the immuneACCESS table is confined to in-frame rearrangements and falls short of the full clone set. An unresolved V gene accounts for under half of the shortfall where checked; the remainder is of unknown origin. That table supplies the V and J calls and clone size; D and trimming were determined from the DNA. Recorded for this sample are approximately 140,000 clones; 83% of them occurred a single time. The top ten constitute 1.2% of the sample.

The TCR sequence derives from a girl aged 2 to 10 in good health and CMV-seronegative. The V and J segments used are TRBV5-1 and TRBJ2-7; 11 middle bases align to TRBD2. The sample taken for sequencing was PBMCs. The nucleotide sequence is TGCGCCAGCAGCTTGTCCCTAGCGGGAGGTTCCTACGAGCAGTACTTC. It translates to CASSLSLAGGSYEQYF.